The rows below give T cell receptor beta chains drawn from one sample of a study of Ad26.COV2.S vaccination and SARS-CoV-2 variants. Measured with immunoSEQ multiplex PCR; TCRdb has only the in-frame clones, and not every one. This table holds about 350,000 clones, 92% found once. The sequencing here drew on peripheral blood, taken after recovery from COVID-19. These receptor sequences come from a human donor who had recovered from COVID-19. Each CDR3 is given with its conserved first and last residue. Each record gives: D gene, J gene, CDR3 length, V gene, CDR3 DNA, CDR3 protein. D genes are given only for firm matches.

D: -; J: TRBJ1-1; length: 13; V: TRBV12-3/TRBV12-4; DNA: TGTGCCAGCAGTTTACTAGTGAACACTGAAGCTTTCTTT; CDR3: CASSLLVNTEAFF
D: -; J: TRBJ1-2; length: 16; V: TRBV6-5; DNA: TGTGCCAGCAGTTACCCTATGGGGGGTGGGAACTATGGCTACACCTTC; CDR3: CASSYPMGGGNYGYTF
D: -; J: TRBJ2-7; length: 16; V: TRBV15; DNA: TGTGCCACCAGCTCACCCGGGGGCAGGGATCGGGCCGCGGAGTACTTC; CDR3: CATSSPGGRDRAAEYF
D: -; J: TRBJ1-4; length: 15; V: TRBV15; DNA: TGTGCCACCAGCAGAGATTGGAGTGACAATGAAAAACTGTTTTTT; CDR3: CATSRDWSDNEKLFF
D: TRBD1; J: TRBJ1-1; length: 15; V: TRBV7-9; DNA: TGTGCCAGCAGCCCACAGGGGGCAGGTGGGACTGAAGCTTTCTTT; CDR3: CASSPQGAGGTEAFF
D: -; J: TRBJ1-1; length: 13; V: TRBV14; DNA: TGTGCCAGCAGCCACGGGGTTCCCACTGAAGCTTTCTTT; CDR3: CASSHGVPTEAFF
D: -; J: TRBJ1-6; length: 16; V: TRBV3-1/TRBV3-2; DNA: TGTGCCAGCAGCCAAGTCGGTCGGCGGAGAAAGGCACCCCTCCACTTT; CDR3: CASSQVGRRRKAPLHF
D: -; J: TRBJ1-4; length: 15; V: TRBV9; DNA: TGTGCCAGCAGCGTCGGGGGGGCAACTAATGAAAAACTGTTTTTT; CDR3: CASSVGGATNEKLFF
D: -; J: TRBJ2-1; length: 14; V: TRBV10-1; DNA: TGCGCCAGCAGTAAACACCAGGGGAGCAATGAGCAGTTCTTC; CDR3: CASSKHQGSNEQFF
D: -; J: TRBJ1-5; length: 17; V: TRBV7-3; DNA: TGTGCCAGCAGCCACCGTGACAGAAAAAATAGCAATCAGCCCCAGCATTTT; CDR3: CASSHRDRKNSNQPQHF
D: -; J: TRBJ2-5; length: 13; V: TRBV27; DNA: TGTGCCAGCAGCCCCACAGGGTGGGAGACCCAGTACTTC; CDR3: CASSPTGWETQYF
D: TRBD2; J: TRBJ2-7; length: 14; V: TRBV9; DNA: TGTGCCAGCAGCCCTAGCGGGGGGTTCTACGAGCAGTACTTC; CDR3: CASSPSGGFYEQYF